This is a list of T cell receptor beta chains from one sample in a study of OX40 agonist ivuxolimab in advanced cancers. Using immunoSEQ multiplex PCR, the repertoire was profiled, and TCRdb retains in-frame clones only, with some absent. The sample has some 58,000 clones; roughly nine tenths are singletons. The starting material was CD4+ or CD8+ T cells sorted from blood, obtained in a trial of the OX40 agonist ivuxolimab. The receptors shown here come from an adult with an advanced solid tumor such as melanoma, head and neck, liver or kidney cancer. Both conserved end residues are part of each CDR3. The D gene is left open where the match is weak. Size is omitted from some rows. Given values are once, few, many or a class for expanded clones.

d_call: -; j_call: TRBJ1-4; clone_size: -; v_call: TRBV28; cdr3_aa: CASSSTDRGGYEKLFF; cdr3_nt: TGTGCCAGCAGTTCCACGGATCGGGGCGGTTATGAAAAACTGTTTTTT
d_call: -; j_call: TRBJ1-5; clone_size: -; v_call: TRBV5-5; cdr3_aa: CASSLGQGYSNQPQHF; cdr3_nt: TGTGCCAGCAGCTTGGGGCAGGGATATAGCAATCAGCCCCAGCATTTT
d_call: -; j_call: TRBJ2-2; clone_size: -; v_call: TRBV5-8; cdr3_aa: CASSLVGPTGELFF; cdr3_nt: TGTGCCAGCAGCCTTGTGGGACCAACCGGGGAGCTGTTTTTT
d_call: -; j_call: TRBJ1-1; clone_size: -; v_call: TRBV5-6; cdr3_aa: CASSRGHGENTEAFF; cdr3_nt: TGTGCCAGCAGCCGTGGTCACGGGGAGAACACTGAAGCTTTCTTT
d_call: -; j_call: TRBJ1-3; clone_size: -; v_call: TRBV7-6; cdr3_aa: CASSPLAGNTIYF; cdr3_nt: TGTGCCAGCAGCCCCCTCGCAGGAAACACCATATATTTT
d_call: -; j_call: TRBJ2-2; clone_size: once; v_call: TRBV27; cdr3_aa: CASSFWGRDTGELFF; cdr3_nt: TGTGCCAGCAGTTTCTGGGGGAGAGACACCGGGGAGCTGTTTTTT
d_call: TRBD1; j_call: TRBJ1-3; clone_size: -; v_call: TRBV5-1; cdr3_aa: CASSRTGGTSGNTIYF; cdr3_nt: TGCGCCAGCAGCCGAACAGGGGGGACCTCTGGAAACACCATATATTTT
d_call: -; j_call: TRBJ1-2; clone_size: -; v_call: TRBV19; cdr3_aa: CASSIRGGFYGYTF; cdr3_nt: TGTGCCAGTAGTATCAGGGGAGGGTTCTATGGCTACACCTTC
d_call: -; j_call: TRBJ2-7; clone_size: -; v_call: TRBV6-1; cdr3_aa: CASLRASNLAGEQYF; cdr3_nt: TGTGCCAGCCTGAGGGCTTCGAACCTCGCCGGTGAGCAGTACTTC
d_call: -; j_call: TRBJ1-2; clone_size: -; v_call: TRBV14; cdr3_aa: CASSQGEIRANYGYTF; cdr3_nt: TGTGCCAGCAGCCAAGGGGAGATAAGAGCTAACTATGGCTACACCTTC
d_call: TRBD1; j_call: TRBJ1-2; clone_size: -; v_call: TRBV10-3; cdr3_aa: CAISPVYRGRANYGYTF; cdr3_nt: TGTGCCATCAGTCCGGTGTACAGGGGACGAGCTAACTATGGCTACACCTTC
d_call: -; j_call: TRBJ2-6; clone_size: -; v_call: TRBV5-4; cdr3_aa: CASSLEVSGANVLTF; cdr3_nt: TGTGCCAGCAGCTTGGAGGTCTCTGGGGCCAACGTCCTGACTTTC
d_call: -; j_call: TRBJ1-1; clone_size: -; v_call: TRBV11-2; cdr3_aa: CASSLMGRLNTEAFF; cdr3_nt: TGTGCCAGCAGCCTTATGGGACGGTTGAACACTGAAGCTTTCTTT
d_call: -; j_call: TRBJ1-1; clone_size: -; v_call: TRBV18; cdr3_aa: CASSPFQGGGTEAFF; cdr3_nt: TGTGCCAGCTCACCATTCCAGGGAGGGGGCACTGAAGCTTTCTTT
d_call: -; j_call: TRBJ1-2; clone_size: -; v_call: TRBV30; cdr3_aa: CAWSEWKGLQGSYGYTF; cdr3_nt: TGTGCCTGGAGCGAATGGAAGGGTTTACAGGGAAGCTATGGCTACACCTTC
d_call: TRBD1; j_call: TRBJ1-6; clone_size: -; v_call: TRBV7-2; cdr3_aa: CASSPWTGGDSPLHF; cdr3_nt: TGTGCCAGCAGCCCCTGGACAGGGGGCGATTCACCCCTCCACTTT
d_call: -; j_call: TRBJ1-6; clone_size: -; v_call: TRBV6-1; cdr3_aa: CASSEAGGSSYNSPLHF; cdr3_nt: TGTGCCAGCAGTGAAGCGGGCGGGTCCTCCTATAATTCACCCCTCCACTTT
d_call: TRBD1; j_call: TRBJ2-7; clone_size: -; v_call: TRBV6-5; cdr3_aa: CASSYPGTGGEQYF; cdr3_nt: TGTGCCAGCAGTTACCCTGGGACAGGGGGCGAGCAGTACTTC
d_call: -; j_call: TRBJ2-3; clone_size: -; v_call: TRBV6-1; cdr3_aa: CASRERGGVQSSNTQYF; cdr3_nt: TGTGCCAGCCGTGAAAGAGGCGGGGTCCAGAGTTCTAATACGCAGTATTTT
d_call: -; j_call: TRBJ1-2; clone_size: -; v_call: TRBV9; cdr3_aa: CASSVDWNYGYTF; cdr3_nt: TGTGCCAGCAGCGTCGACTGGAACTATGGCTACACCTTC
d_call: TRBD2; j_call: TRBJ2-2; clone_size: -; v_call: TRBV19; cdr3_aa: CASNRVAGGYSGELFF; cdr3_nt: TGTGCCAGTAATAGAGTAGCGGGAGGGTACTCCGGGGAGCTGTTTTTT
d_call: TRBD1; j_call: TRBJ1-1; clone_size: -; v_call: TRBV5-4; cdr3_aa: CASRFAGGRTEAFF; cdr3_nt: TGTGCCAGCAGATTTGCAGGGGGCAGGACTGAAGCTTTCTTT
d_call: -; j_call: TRBJ1-5; clone_size: -; v_call: TRBV14; cdr3_aa: CASSQEGQGVANQPQHF; cdr3_nt: TGTGCCAGCAGCCAAGAAGGTCAGGGAGTCGCCAATCAGCCCCAGCATTTT
d_call: -; j_call: TRBJ1-4; clone_size: -; v_call: TRBV19; cdr3_aa: CASTWASSNEKLFF; cdr3_nt: TGTGCCAGTACGTGGGCATCAAGTAATGAAAAACTGTTTTTT
d_call: -; j_call: TRBJ1-5; clone_size: -; v_call: TRBV30; cdr3_aa: CAWSVTGGNQPQHF; cdr3_nt: TGTGCCTGGAGTGTTACAGGAGGCAATCAGCCCCAGCATTTT
d_call: -; j_call: TRBJ2-7; clone_size: -; v_call: TRBV4-1; cdr3_aa: CASSQAGGFSYEQYF; cdr3_nt: TGCGCCAGCAGCCAAGCCGGGGGTTTCTCCTACGAGCAGTACTTC
d_call: -; j_call: TRBJ2-6; clone_size: -; v_call: TRBV21-1; cdr3_aa: CASSSRDRVPGANVLTF; cdr3_nt: TGTGCCAGCAGCAGTCGGGACAGGGTACCTGGGGCCAACGTCCTGACTTTC
d_call: TRBD1; j_call: TRBJ1-2; clone_size: -; v_call: TRBV30; cdr3_aa: CAWGTGSNYGYTF; cdr3_nt: TGTGCCTGGGGGACAGGGAGCAACTATGGCTACACCTTC
d_call: -; j_call: TRBJ2-7; clone_size: -; v_call: TRBV21-1; cdr3_aa: CARPSGQGHYEQYF; cdr3_nt: TGTGCCAGGCCATCGGGACAGGGGCACTACGAGCAGTACTTC
d_call: -; j_call: TRBJ1-2; clone_size: few; v_call: TRBV29-1; cdr3_aa: CSVVLRGEGYTF; cdr3_nt: TGCAGCGTTGTGCTGAGGGGAGAAGGCTACACCTTC
d_call: -; j_call: TRBJ1-1; clone_size: -; v_call: TRBV10-3; cdr3_aa: CATSPGTTSPAEAFF; cdr3_nt: TGTGCCACTTCCCCCGGGACTACTTCCCCCGCTGAAGCTTTCTTT
d_call: -; j_call: TRBJ2-1; clone_size: -; v_call: TRBV10-1; cdr3_aa: CASSPRTEYNEQFF; cdr3_nt: TGCGCCAGCAGCCCCAGGACGGAATACAATGAGCAGTTCTTC